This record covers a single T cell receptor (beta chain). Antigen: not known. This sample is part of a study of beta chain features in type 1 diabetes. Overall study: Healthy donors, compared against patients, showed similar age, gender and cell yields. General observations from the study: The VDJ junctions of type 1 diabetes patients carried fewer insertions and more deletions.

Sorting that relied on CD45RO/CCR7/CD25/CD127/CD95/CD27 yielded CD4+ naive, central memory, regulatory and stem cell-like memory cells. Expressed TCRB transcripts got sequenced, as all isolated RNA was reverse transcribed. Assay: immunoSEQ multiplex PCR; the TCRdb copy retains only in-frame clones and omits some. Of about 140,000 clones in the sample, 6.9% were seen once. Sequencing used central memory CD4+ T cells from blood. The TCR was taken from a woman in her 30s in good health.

The CDR3 protein is CASSEGQPGAGNTIYF. CDR3 in DNA: TGTGCCAGCAGCGAGGGACAGCCTGGCGCGGGAAACACCATATATTTT. V and J are TRBV7-2 and TRBJ1-3; TRBD1 agrees at 7 bases. The CDR3 consists of 16 residues. The germline V gene encodes CDR1 SGHTA and CDR2 FQGNSA. Trimming at V came to 5 bases and at J to 4 bases, leaving 11 bases not matched to a gene. Combining the CDR3 with reference TRBV7-2 and TRBJ1-3 gives the whole variable domain GAGVSQSPSNKVTEKGKDVELRCDPISGHTALYWYRQSLGQGLEFLIYFQGNSAPDKSGLPSDRFSAERTGGSVSTLTIQRTQQEDSAVYLCASSEGQPGAGNTIYFGEGSWLTVV.